The rows below give T cell receptor beta chains drawn from one sample of a study. The table came from immunoSEQ multiplex PCR; TCRdb's copy has only in-frame clones and leaves some out. Of under 65,000 clones in the sample, approximately 95% are singletons; the top ten hold approximately 11%. The specimen was PBMCs. These receptors came from a middle-aged man with rheumatoid arthritis. CDR3s include the opening cysteine and the closing phenylalanine or tryptophan. A D gene is named only where the DNA matches it firmly. Where a row states a size, it is once, few, many or the class of an expanded clone; other rows omit it.

D gene: NA; clone size: NA; V gene: TRBV5-1; J gene: TRBJ2-1; CDR3 protein: CACALGWDNEQFF; CDR3 DNA: TGCGCCTGCGCTTTGGGGTGGGACAATGAGCAGTTCTTC
D gene: NA; clone size: NA; V gene: TRBV7-2; J gene: TRBJ1-5; CDR3 protein: CASSSQWGDQPQHF; CDR3 DNA: TGTGCCAGCAGCTCTCAGTGGGGGGATCAGCCCCAGCATTTT
D gene: NA; clone size: NA; V gene: TRBV6-2/TRBV6-3; J gene: TRBJ1-2; CDR3 protein: CASSSEWYGYTF; CDR3 DNA: TGTGCCAGCAGTTCGGAATGGTATGGCTACACCTTC
D gene: NA; clone size: NA; V gene: TRBV24-1; J gene: TRBJ2-7; CDR3 protein: CATNPLASTYEQYF; CDR3 DNA: TGTGCCACCAATCCACTAGCATCGACCTACGAGCAGTACTTC
D gene: NA; clone size: NA; V gene: TRBV12-3/TRBV12-4; J gene: TRBJ2-1; CDR3 protein: CASRQENYNEQFF; CDR3 DNA: TGTGCCAGCAGACAGGAAAATTACAATGAGCAGTTCTTC
D gene: NA; clone size: NA; V gene: TRBV7-2; J gene: TRBJ1-2; CDR3 protein: CASRSGRSTDGYTF; CDR3 DNA: TGTGCCAGCAGATCGGGCCGAAGTACCGATGGCTACACCTTC
D gene: TRBD1; clone size: NA; V gene: TRBV7-9; J gene: TRBJ1-4; CDR3 protein: CASSLDRGNEKLFF; CDR3 DNA: TGTGCCAGCAGCCTTGACAGGGGAAATGAAAAACTGTTTTTT
D gene: NA; clone size: few; V gene: TRBV7-2; J gene: TRBJ2-5; CDR3 protein: CASSFGETQYF; CDR3 DNA: TGTGCCAGCAGCTTTGGAGAGACCCAGTACTTC
D gene: NA; clone size: NA; V gene: TRBV27; J gene: TRBJ2-7; CDR3 protein: CASSSDQLEQYF; CDR3 DNA: TGTGCCAGCAGTTCGGACCAGCTCGAGCAGTACTTC
D gene: NA; clone size: NA; V gene: TRBV29-1; J gene: TRBJ1-2; CDR3 protein: CSVGGTSGYTF; CDR3 DNA: TGCAGCGTGGGAGGGACCTCTGGCTACACCTTC